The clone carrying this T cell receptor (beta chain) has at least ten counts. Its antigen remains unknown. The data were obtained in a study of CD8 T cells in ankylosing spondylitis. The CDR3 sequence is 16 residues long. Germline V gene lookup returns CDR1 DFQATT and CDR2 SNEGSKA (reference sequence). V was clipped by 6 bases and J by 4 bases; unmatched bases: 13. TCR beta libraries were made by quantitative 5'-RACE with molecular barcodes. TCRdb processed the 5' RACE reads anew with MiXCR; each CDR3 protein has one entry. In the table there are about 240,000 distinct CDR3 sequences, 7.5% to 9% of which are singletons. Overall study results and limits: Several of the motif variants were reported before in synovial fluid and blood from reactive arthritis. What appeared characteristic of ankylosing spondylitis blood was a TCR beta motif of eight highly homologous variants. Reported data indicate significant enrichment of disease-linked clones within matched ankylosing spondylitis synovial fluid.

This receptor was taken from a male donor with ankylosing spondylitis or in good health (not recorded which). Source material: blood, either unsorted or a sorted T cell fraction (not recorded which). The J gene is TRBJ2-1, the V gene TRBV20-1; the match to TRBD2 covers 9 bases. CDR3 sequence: CSANKPPGLAYNEQFF. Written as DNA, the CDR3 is TGCAGTGCCAACAAGCCACCGGGACTAGCTTACAATGAGCAGTTCTTC.